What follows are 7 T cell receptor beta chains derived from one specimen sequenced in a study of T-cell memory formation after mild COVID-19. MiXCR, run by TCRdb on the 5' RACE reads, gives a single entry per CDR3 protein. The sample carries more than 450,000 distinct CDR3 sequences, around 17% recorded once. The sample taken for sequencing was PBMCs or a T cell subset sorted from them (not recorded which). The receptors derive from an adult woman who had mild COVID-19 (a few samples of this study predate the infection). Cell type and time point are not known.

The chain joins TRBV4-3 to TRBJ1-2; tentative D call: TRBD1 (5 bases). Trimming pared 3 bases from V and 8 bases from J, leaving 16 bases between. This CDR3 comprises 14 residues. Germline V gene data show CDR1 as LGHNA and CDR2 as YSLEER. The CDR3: CASSQWQGGDGYTF. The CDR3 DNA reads TGCGCCAGCAGCCAGTGGCAGGGAGGGGACGGCTACACCTTC.

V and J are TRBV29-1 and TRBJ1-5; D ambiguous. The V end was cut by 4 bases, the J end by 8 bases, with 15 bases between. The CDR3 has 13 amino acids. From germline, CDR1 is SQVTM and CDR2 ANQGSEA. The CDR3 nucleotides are TGCAGCGTTGTATTAAGCGCGGCAGAGCCCCAGCATTTT. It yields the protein CSVVLSAAEPQHF.

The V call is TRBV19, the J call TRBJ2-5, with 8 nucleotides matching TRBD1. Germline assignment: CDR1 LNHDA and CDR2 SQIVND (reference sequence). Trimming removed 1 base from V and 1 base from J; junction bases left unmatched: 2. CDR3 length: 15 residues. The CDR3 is CASSIAGGLQETQYF. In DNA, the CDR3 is TGTGCCAGTAGTATAGCAGGGGGCCTCCAAGAGACCCAGTACTTC.

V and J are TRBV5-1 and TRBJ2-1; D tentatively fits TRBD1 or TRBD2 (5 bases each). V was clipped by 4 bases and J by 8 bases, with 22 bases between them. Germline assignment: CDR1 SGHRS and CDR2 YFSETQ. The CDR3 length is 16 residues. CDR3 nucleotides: TGCGCCAGCAGCAACGGCGCTCTGGTTAGGGACGATGAGCAGTTCTTC. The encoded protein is CASSNGALVRDDEQFF.

The CDR3 nucleotides are TGTGCCAGCAGCCTCGGTCAGGGCCGTAATTCACCCCTCCACTTT. It is translated as CASSLGQGRNSPLHF. The gene calls are TRBV14 and TRBJ1-6; D may be TRBD1 (5 bases). Germline V gene data show CDR1 as SGHDN and CDR2 as FVKESK. The CDR3 loop spans 15 amino acids. Between the trimmed V and J ends, which lost 4 bases and 6 bases, there was a span of 13 bases.

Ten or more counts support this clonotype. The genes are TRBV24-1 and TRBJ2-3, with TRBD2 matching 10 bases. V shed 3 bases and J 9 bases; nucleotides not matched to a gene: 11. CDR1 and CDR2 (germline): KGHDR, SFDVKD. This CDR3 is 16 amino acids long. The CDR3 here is CATSDPGLAAPETQYF. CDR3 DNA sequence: TGTGCCACCAGTGATCCCGGACTAGCGGCGCCGGAGACGCAGTATTTT.

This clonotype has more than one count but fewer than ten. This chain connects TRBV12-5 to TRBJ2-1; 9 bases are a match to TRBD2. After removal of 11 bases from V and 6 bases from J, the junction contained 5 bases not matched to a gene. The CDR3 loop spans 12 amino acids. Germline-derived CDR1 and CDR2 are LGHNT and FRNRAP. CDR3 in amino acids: CAGSTSGNEQFF. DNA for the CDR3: TGTGCTGGCTCGACTAGCGGCAATGAGCAGTTCTTC.